What follows are 2 T cell receptor beta chains derived from one specimen sequenced in a study of cytomegalovirus exposure and HLA in healthy donors (dated by TCRdb to 2015 to 2018). Receptor libraries were prepared by the immunoSEQ multiplex PCR assay. TCRdb limited this immuneACCESS table to in-frame rearrangements with V and J called. A share of clones is missing; checked studies link under half to unresolved V genes, and the rest is unexplained. This sample lists 140,000 or so clones; 80% to 90% were detected once. The ten largest clones represent roughly 4.5% of the sample. The source material was PBMCs. The receptors were gathered from a man between 18 and 29 years old in good health and CMV-seropositive.

The V and J genes are TRBV6-5 and TRBJ1-1, with 10 bases matching TRBD1. This CDR3 contains 14 residues. V shed 0 bases, J shed 10 bases, and the junction held 5 bases outside the gene matches. CDR1 and CDR2 (germline): MNHEY, SVGAGI. The CDR3 bases are TGTGCCAGCAGTTACTCCCCTGACAGGGGGCGAGCTTTCTTT. Its translation is CASSYSPDRGRAFF.

V gene TRBV4-1 combines with J gene TRBJ1-5, with no clear D. The CDR3 is 16 amino acids. V lost 1 base to trimming and J lost 6 bases, with 16 bases between them. In germline, CDR1 is MGHRA, CDR2 YSYEKL. The CDR3 protein is CASSQGMGGRRQPQHF. The DNA of the CDR3 is TGCGCCAGCAGCCAAGGGATGGGAGGACGCCGTCAGCCCCAGCATTTT.